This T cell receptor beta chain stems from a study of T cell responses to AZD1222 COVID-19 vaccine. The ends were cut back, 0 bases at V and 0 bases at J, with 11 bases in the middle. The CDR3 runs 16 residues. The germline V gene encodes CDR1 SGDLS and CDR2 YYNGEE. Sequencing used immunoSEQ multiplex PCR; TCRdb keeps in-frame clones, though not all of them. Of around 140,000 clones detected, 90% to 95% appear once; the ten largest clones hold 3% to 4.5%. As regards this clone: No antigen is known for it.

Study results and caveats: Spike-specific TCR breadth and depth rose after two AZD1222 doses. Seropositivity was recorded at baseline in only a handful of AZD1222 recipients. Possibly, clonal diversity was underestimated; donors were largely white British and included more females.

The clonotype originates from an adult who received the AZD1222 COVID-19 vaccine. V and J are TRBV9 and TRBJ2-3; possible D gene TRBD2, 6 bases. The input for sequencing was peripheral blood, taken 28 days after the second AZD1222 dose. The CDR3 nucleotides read TGTGCCAGCAGCGTAGAAGGCGGGGAAAGCACAGATACGCAGTATTTT. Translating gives CASSVEGGESTDTQYF.